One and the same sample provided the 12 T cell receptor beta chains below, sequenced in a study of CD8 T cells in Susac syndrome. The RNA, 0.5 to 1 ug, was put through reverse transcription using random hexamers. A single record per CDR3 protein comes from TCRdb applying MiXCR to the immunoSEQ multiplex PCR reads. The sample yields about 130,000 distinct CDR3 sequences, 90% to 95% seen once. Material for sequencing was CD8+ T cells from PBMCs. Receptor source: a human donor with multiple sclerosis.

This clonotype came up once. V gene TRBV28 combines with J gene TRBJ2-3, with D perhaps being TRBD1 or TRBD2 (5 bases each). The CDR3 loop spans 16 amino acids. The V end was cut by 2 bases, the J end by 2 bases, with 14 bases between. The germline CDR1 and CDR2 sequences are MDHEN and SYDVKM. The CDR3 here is CASSLIGTGFTDTQYF. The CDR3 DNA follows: TGTGCCAGCAGTTTAATCGGGACGGGTTTCACAGATACGCAGTATTTT. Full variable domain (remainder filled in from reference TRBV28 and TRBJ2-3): DVKVTQSSRYLVKRTGEKVFLECVQDMDHENMFWYRQDPGLGLRLIYFSYDVKMKEKGDIPEGYSVSREKKERFSLILESASTNQTSMYLCASSLIGTGFTDTQYFGPGTRLTVL.

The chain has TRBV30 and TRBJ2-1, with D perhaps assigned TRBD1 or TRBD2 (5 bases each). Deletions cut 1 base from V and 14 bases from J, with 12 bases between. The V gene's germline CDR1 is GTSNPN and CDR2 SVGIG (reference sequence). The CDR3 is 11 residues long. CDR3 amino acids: CAWSDGAGEFF. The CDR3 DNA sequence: TGTGCCTGGAGTGACGGGGCTGGGGAGTTCTTC.

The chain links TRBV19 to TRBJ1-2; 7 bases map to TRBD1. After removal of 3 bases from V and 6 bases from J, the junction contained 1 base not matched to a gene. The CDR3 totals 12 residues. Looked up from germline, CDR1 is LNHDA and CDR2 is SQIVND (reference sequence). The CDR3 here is CASSMGQNGYTF. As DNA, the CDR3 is TGTGCCAGTAGTATGGGACAGAATGGCTACACCTTC.

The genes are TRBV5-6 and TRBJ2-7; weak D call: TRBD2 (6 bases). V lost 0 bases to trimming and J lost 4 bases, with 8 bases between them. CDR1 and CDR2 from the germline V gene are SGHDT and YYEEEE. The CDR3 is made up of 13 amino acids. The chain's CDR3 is CASSLAAGYEQYF. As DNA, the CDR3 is TGTGCCAGCAGCTTGGCCGCGGGGTACGAGCAGTACTTC. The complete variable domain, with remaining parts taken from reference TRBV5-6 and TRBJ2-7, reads DAGVTQSPTHLIKTRGQQVTLRCSPKSGHDTVSWYQQALGQGPQFIFQYYEEEERQRGNFPDRFSGHQFPNYSSELNVNALLLGDSALYLCASSLAAGYEQYFGPGTRLTVT.

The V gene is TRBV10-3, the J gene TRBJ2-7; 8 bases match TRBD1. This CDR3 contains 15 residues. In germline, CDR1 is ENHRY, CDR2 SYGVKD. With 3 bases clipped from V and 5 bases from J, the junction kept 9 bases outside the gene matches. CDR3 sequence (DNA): TGTGCCATCAGTGACCGTCAGGGGGCTTTGGACGAGCAGTACTTC. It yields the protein CAISDRQGALDEQYF.

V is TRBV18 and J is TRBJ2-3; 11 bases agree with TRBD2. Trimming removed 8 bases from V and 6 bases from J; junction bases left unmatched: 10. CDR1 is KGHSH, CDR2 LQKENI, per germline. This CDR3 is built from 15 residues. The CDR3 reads CASAELAGVVDTQYF. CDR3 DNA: TGTGCCAGCGCGGAACTAGCGGGAGTAGTGGATACGCAGTATTTT.

CDR3 nucleotide sequence: TGCGCCAGCAGCTCCTCGGGACAGAGCAGCACAGATACGCAGTATTTT. Translating it yields CASSSSGQSSTDTQYF. The chain is built from TRBV5-1 and TRBJ2-3, with TRBD1 identical over 7 bases. The V and J ends lost 3 bases and 0 bases, in that order; junction bases with no gene match: 7. The CDR3 is made up of 16 amino acids. Looked up from germline, CDR1 is SGHRS and CDR2 is YFSETQ.

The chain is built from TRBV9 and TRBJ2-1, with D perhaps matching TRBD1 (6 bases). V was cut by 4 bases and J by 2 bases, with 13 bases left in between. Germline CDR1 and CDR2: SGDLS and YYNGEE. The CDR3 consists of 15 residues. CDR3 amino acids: CASSPWTEPYNEQFF. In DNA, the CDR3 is TGTGCCAGCAGCCCTTGGACAGAGCCCTACAATGAGCAGTTCTTC.

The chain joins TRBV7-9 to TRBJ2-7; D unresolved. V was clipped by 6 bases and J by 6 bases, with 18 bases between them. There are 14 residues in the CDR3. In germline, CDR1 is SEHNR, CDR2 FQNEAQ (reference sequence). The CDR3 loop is CASSSDWDLVEQYF. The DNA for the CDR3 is TGTGCCAGCAGTTCAGACTGGGATTTGGTCGAGCAGTACTTC.

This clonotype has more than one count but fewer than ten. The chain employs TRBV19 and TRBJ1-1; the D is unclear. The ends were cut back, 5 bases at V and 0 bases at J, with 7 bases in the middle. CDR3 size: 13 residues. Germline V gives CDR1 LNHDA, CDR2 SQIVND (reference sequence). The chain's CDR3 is CASSALMNTEAFF. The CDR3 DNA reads TGTGCCAGTAGTGCCCTCATGAACACTGAAGCTTTCTTT. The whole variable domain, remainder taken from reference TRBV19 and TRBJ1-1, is DGGITQSPKYLFRKEGQNVTLSCEQNLNHDAMYWYRQDPGQGLRLIYYSQIVNDFQKGDIAEGYSVSREKKESFPLTVTSAQKNPTAFYLCASSALMNTEAFFGQGTRLTVV.

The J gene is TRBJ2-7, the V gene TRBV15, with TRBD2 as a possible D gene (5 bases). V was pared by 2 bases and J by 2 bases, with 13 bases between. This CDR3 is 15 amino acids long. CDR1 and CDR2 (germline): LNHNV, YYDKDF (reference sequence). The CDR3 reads CATSRSITRPYEQYF. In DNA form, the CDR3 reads TGTGCCACCAGCAGAAGTATTACTAGACCCTACGAGCAGTACTTC.

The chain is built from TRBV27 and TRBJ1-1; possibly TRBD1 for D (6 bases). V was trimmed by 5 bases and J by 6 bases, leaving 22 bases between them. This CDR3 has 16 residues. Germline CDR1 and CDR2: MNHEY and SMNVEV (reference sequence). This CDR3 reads CASSLGRRGETAEAFF. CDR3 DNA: TGTGCCAGCAGTCTTGGCCGGAGGGGGGAAACGGCTGAAGCTTTCTTT.